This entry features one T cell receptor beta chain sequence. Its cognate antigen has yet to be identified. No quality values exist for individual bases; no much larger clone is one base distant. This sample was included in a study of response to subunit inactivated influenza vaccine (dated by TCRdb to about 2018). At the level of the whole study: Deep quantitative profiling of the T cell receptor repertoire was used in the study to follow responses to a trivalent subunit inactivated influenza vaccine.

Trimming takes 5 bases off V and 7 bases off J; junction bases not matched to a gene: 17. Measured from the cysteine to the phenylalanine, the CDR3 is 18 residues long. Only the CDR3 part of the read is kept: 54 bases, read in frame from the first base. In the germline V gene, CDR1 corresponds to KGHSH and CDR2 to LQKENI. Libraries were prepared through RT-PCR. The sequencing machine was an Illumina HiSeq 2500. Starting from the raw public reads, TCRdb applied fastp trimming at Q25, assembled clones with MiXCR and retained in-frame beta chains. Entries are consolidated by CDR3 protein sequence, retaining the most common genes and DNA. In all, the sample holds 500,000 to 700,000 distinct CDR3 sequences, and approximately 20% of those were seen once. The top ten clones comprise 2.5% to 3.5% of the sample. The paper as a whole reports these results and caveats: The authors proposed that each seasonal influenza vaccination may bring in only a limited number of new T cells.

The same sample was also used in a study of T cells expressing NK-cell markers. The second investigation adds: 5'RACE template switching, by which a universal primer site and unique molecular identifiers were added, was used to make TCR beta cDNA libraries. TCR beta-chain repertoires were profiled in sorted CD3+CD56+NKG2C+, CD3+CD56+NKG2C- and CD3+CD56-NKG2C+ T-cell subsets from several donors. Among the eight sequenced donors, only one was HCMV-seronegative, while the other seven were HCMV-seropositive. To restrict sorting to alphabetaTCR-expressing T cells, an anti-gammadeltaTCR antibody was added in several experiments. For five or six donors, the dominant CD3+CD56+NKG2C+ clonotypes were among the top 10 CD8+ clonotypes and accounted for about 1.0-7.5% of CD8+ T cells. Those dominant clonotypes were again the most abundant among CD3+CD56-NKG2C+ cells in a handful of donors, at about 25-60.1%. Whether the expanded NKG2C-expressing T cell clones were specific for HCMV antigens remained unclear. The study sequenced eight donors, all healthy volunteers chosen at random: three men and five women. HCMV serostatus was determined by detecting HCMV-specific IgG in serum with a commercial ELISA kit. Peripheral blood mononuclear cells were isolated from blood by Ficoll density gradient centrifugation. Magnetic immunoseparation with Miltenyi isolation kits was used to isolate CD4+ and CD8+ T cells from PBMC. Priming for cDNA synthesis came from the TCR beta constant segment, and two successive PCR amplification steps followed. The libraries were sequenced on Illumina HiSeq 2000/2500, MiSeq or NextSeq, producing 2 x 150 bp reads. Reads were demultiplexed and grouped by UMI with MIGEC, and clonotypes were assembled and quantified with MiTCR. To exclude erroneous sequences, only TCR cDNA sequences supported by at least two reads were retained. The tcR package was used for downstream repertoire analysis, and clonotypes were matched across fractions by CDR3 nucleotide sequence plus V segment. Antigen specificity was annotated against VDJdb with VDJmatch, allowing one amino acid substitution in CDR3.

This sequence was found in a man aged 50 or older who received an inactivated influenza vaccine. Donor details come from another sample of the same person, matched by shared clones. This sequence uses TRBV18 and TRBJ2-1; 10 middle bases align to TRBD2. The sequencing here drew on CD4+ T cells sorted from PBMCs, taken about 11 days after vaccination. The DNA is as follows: TGTGCCAGCTCAGGACGACGGCTAGCGGGAGTTCGCGATAATGAGCAGTTCTTC. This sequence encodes CASSGRRLAGVRDNEQFF.